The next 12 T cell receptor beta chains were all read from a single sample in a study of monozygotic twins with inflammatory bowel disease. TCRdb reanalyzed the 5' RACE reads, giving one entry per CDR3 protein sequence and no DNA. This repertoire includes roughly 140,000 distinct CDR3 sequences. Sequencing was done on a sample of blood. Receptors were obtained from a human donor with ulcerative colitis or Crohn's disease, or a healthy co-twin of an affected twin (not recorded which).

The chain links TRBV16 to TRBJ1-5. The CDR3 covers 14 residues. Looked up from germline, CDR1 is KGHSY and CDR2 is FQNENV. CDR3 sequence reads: CASSQGNRNQPQHF.

The CDR3 here is CASSLSSETQYF. The chain couples TRBV7-2 to TRBJ2-5. The CDR3 is made up of 12 amino acids. CDR1 SGHTA and CDR2 FQGNSA come from the germline V gene.

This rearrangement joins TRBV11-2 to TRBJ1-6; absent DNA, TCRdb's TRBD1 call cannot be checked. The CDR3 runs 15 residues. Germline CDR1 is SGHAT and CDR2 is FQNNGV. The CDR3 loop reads CASSQQGGLGSPLHF. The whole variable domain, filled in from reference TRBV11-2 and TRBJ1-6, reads EAGVAQSPRYKIIEKRQSVAFWCNPISGHATLYWYQQILGQGPKLLIQFQNNGVVDDSQLPKDRFSAERLKGVDSTLKIQPAKLEDSAVYLCASSQQGGLGSPLHFGNGTRLTVT.

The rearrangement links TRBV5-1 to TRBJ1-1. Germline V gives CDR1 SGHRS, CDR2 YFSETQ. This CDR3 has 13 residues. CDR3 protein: CASSFLAFTEAFF.

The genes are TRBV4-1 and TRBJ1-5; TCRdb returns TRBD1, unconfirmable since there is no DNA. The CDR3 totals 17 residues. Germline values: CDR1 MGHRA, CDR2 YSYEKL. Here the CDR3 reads CASSQGPGQGYHQPQHF.

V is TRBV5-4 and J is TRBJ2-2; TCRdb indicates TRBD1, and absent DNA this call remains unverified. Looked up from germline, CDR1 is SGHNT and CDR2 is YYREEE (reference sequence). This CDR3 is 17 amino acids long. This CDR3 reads CASSPPGTGQFTGELFF.

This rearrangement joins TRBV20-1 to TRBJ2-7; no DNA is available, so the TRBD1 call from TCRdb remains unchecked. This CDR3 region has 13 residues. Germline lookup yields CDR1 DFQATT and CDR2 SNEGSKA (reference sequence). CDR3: CSAPRGGSYEQYF.

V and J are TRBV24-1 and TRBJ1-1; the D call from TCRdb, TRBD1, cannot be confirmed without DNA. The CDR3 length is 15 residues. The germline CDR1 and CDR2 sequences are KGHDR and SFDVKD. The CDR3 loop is CATSDSRQGNTEAFF.

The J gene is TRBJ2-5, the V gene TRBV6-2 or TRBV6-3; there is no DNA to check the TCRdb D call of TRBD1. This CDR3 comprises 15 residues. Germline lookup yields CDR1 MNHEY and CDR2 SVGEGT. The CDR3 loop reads CASIRGVGVVKTQYF.

CDR3 region: CASSLRAGRYGYTF. The chain links TRBV7-9 to TRBJ1-2; TCRdb's D call of TRBD1 is untestable without DNA. CDR3 length: 14 residues. Germline CDR1 SEHNR, CDR2 FQNEAQ (reference sequence).

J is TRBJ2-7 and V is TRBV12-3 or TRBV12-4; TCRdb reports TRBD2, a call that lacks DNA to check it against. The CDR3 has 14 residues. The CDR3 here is CASNDLAASYEQYF.

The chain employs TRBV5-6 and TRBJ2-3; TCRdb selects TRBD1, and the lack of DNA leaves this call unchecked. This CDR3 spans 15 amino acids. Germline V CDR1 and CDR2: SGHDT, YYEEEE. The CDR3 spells CASSSRGARTDTQYF. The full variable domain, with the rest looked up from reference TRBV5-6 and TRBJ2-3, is DAGVTQSPTHLIKTRGQQVTLRCSPKSGHDTVSWYQQALGQGPQFIFQYYEEEERQRGNFPDRFSGHQFPNYSSELNVNALLLGDSALYLCASSSRGARTDTQYFGPGTRLTVL.